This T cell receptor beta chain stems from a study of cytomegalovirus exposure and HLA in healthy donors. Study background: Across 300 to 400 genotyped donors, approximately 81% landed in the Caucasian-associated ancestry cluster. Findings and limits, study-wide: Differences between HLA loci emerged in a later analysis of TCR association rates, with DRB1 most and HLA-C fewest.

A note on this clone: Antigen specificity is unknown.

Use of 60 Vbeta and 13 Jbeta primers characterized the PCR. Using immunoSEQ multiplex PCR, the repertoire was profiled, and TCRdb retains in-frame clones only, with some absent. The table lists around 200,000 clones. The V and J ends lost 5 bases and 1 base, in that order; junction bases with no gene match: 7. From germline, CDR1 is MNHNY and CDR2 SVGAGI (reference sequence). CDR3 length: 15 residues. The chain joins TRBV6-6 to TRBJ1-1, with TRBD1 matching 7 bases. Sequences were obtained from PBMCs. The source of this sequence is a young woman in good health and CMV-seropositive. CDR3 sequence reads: CASSRSKGANTEAFF. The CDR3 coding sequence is TGTGCCAGCAGTCGGAGCAAGGGGGCGAACACTGAAGCTTTCTTT.